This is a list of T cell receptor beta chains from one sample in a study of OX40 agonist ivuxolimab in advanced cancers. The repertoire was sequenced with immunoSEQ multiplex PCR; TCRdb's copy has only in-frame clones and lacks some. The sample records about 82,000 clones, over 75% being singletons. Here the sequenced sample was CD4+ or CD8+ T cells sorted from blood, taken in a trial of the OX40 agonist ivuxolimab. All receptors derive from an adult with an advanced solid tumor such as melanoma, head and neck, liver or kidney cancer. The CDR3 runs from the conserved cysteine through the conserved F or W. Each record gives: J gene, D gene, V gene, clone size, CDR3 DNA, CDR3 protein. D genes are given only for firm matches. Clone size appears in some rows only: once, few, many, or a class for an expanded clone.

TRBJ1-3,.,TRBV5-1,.,TGCGCCAGCAGCTCGGGACACCCGAACTCTGGAAACACCATATATTTT,CASSSGHPNSGNTIYF
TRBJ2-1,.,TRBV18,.,TGTGCCAGCTCATCGCTAGGGGGAGGGCCCTCCCATGAGCAGTTCTTC,CASSSLGGGPSHEQFF
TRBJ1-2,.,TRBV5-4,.,TGTGCCAGCAGCGAAAACCAGGGGACCTATGGCTACACCTTC,CASSENQGTYGYTF
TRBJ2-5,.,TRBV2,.,TGTGCCAGCAGTGTGTCCCACATGGAGACCCAGTACTTC,CASSVSHMETQYF
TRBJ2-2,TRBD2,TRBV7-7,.,TGTGCTAGCAGCGTGGGGACTAGCGGGAGTTTAAGCGGGGAGCTGTTTTTT,CASSVGTSGSLSGELFF
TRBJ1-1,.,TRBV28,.,TGTGCCAGCGTCTCCAACACTGAAGCTTTCTTT,CASVSNTEAFF
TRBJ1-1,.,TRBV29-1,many,TGCAGCGTTGTCCCCTTGAGCACTGAAGCTTTCTTT,CSVVPLSTEAFF
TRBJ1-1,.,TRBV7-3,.,TGTGCCAGCAGCTTAAATCGGGCCTCAGCCGAAGCTTTCTTT,CASSLNRASAEAFF
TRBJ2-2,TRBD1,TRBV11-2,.,TGTGCCAGCAGCTTTAGTTGGACAGGGGGCATCGGGGAGCTGTTTTTT,CASSFSWTGGIGELFF
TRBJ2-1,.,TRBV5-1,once,TGCGCCAGCAGCTTGCATAGCGGCTCCTACAATGAGCAGTTCTTC,CASSLHSGSYNEQFF
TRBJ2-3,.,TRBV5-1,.,TGCGCCAGCAGCTTCCTCTTGCCAGATACGCAGTATTTT,CASSFLLPDTQYF
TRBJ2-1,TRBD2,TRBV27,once,TGTGCCAGCAGTTTCTTGGCGGGAGTGGAGCAGTTCTTC,CASSFLAGVEQFF
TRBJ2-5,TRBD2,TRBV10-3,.,TGTGCCATCAGTGATACGGGACTAGCGGGAAAAGAGACCCAGTACTTC,CAISDTGLAGKETQYF
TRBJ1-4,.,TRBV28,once,TGTGCCAGCAGTTTTCAGGGAAGCACTAATGAAAAACTGTTTTTT,CASSFQGSTNEKLFF
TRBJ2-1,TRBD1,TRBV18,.,TGTGCCAGCTCACCACCTGCGACAGGGGGCAATGAGCAGTTCTTC,CASSPPATGGNEQFF
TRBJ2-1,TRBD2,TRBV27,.,TGTGCCAGCAGTTTGTCGCGGGAGCCTTACAATGAGCAGTTCTTC,CASSLSREPYNEQFF
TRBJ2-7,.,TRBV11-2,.,TGTGCGGCGGCCCGACCCGTGGGGCGTGGGAGGGAGCAGTACTTC,CAAARPVGRGREQYF
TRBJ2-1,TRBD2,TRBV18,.,TGTGCCAGCTCACTATCGGGACCAGCGGGAGGGCAAAACAATGAGCAGTTCTTC,CASSLSGPAGGQNNEQFF
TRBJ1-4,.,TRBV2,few,TGTGCCAGCAGCGATTCCGGGACAGAAAAACTGTTTTTT,CASSDSGTEKLFF
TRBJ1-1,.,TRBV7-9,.,TGTGCCAGCAGCTTAGATCAGAACACTGAAGCTTTCTTT,CASSLDQNTEAFF